The T cell receptor (beta chain) described here comes from a study of CD4 T cells in relation to SARS-CoV-2 and coronaviruses. Whole-study context: TCR beta CDR3s were sequenced after roughly nine-day antigen culture of PBMCs. The restricting HLA molecule for shared crossreactive spike epitopes was mapped. General observations from the study: The cross-reactivity analysis covered only spike protein, not other viral proteins.

A note on this clone: Antigen specificity is unknown.

The unexposed donors gave CD4+ T cells in 2011-2018, prior to COVID-19. CD4+ T cells were isolated from the cells after about 11 days of culture. As cell numbers allowed, unexposed-donor CD4+ T cells faced SARS-CoV-2 S/N and four cold-coronavirus spikes. V was clipped by 0 bases and J by 9 bases; unmatched bases: 4. The CDR3 runs to 15 residues. Per germline, CDR1 MNHNS and CDR2 SASEGT. The data were produced by immunoSEQ multiplex PCR, yet TCRdb's version contains in-frame clones alone and is incomplete. Of 20,000 to 25,000 clones in the sample, roughly three quarters are singletons; the top ten hold about 16%.

The TCR originated in a human donor in good health. The chain is built from TRBV6-1 and TRBJ1-5; 11 bases fit TRBD1. Sequences were obtained from CD4+ T cells from PBMCs, cultured in vitro. CDR3 in amino acids: CASSEAWTGGSPQHF. Written as DNA, the CDR3 is TGTGCCAGCAGTGAAGCCTGGACAGGGGGCTCGCCCCAGCATTTT.